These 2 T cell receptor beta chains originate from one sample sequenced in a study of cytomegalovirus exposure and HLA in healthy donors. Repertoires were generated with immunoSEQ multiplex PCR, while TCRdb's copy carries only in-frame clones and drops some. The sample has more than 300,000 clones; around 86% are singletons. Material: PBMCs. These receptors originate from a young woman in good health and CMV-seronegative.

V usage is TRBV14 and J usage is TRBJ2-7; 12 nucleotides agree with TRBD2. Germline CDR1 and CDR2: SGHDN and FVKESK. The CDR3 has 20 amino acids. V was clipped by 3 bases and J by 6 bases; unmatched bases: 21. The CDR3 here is CASSHRRGPGLAGGLCEQYF. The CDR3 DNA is TGTGCCAGCAGCCATCGAAGGGGCCCGGGCCTAGCGGGAGGGCTTTGCGAGCAGTACTTC.

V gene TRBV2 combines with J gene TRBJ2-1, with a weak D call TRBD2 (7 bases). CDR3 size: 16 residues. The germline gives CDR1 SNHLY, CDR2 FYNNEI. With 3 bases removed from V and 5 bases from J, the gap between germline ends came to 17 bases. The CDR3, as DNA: TGTGCCAGCAGTGAGGGGGGGCGGGATCCCCACAATGAGCAGTTCTTC. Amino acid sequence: CASSEGGRDPHNEQFF.